This TCR beta chain was retrieved from a study of response to subunit inactivated influenza vaccine. This clonotype was seen only a few times. The antigen is unknown. This CDR3 is built from 16 residues. Trimming pared 3 bases from V and 0 bases from J, leaving 14 bases between. CDR1 and CDR2 (germline): SEHNR, FQNEAQ (reference sequence). TCRdb reprocessed the RT-PCR reads via MiXCR and lists one record per CDR3 protein. In the table there are 630,000 or so distinct CDR3 sequences, approximately 14% of which are singletons. Regarding the study as a whole: The authors offered the suggestion that each seasonal influenza vaccination recruits few new T cells.

Sequenced material: PBMCs from blood, taken 11 to 12 days after vaccination. The origin of this receptor is a man in his fifties or sixties who received an inactivated influenza vaccine. The chain employs TRBV7-9 and TRBJ2-5, with D perhaps matching TRBD1 (5 bases). The CDR3 sequence: CASSFSGSGYQETQYF. CDR3 DNA: TGTGCCAGCAGCTTCAGTGGGTCAGGGTACCAAGAGACCCAGTACTTC. Full variable domain (missing parts from reference TRBV7-9 and TRBJ2-5): DTGVSQNPRHKITKRGQNVTFRCDPISEHNRLYWYRQTLGQGPEFLTYFQNEAQLEKSRLLSDRFSAERPKGSFSTLEIQRTEQGDSAMYLCASSFSGSGYQETQYFGPGTRLLVL.